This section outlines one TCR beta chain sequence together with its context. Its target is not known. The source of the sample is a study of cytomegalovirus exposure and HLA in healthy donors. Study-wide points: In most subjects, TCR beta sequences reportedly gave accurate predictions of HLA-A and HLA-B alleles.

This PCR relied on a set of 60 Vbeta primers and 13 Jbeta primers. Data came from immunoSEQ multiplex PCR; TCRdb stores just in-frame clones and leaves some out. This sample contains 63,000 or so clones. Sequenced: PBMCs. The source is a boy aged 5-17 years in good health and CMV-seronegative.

CDR3 DNA: TGTGCCAGCAGCCAAGAAAATACAGGGGGCACTGAAGCTTTCTTT. This sequence encodes CASSQENTGGTEAFF. J is TRBJ1-1 and V is TRBV4-2; 8 bases are shared with TRBD1. V was clipped by 0 bases and J by 4 bases; unmatched bases: 4. The germline V gene has CDR1 LGHNA and CDR2 YNFKEQ. The CDR3 has 15 residues.